These T cell receptor beta chains were read from a single sample in a study of technical replicates of blood from a few donors. The protocol was immunoSEQ multiplex PCR, while the TCRdb copy is restricted to in-frame clones and leaves out a portion. The sample shows more than 65,000 clones, roughly 90% of them seen only once. The sequenced sample consisted of T cells isolated from PBMCs. All receptors come from a human donor in good health. Both conserved end residues are part of each CDR3. Each record gives: D gene, J gene, clone size, V gene, CDR3 DNA, CDR3 protein. D genes are given only for firm matches. The size of a clone is reported for some rows only, either as once, few or many, or as a class for expanded clones.

d_call: NA; j_call: TRBJ1-2; clone_size: NA; v_call: TRBV30; cdr3_nt: TGTGCCTGGCAGACAGTAAATGGCTACACCTTC; cdr3_aa: CAWQTVNGYTF
d_call: NA; j_call: TRBJ2-1; clone_size: NA; v_call: TRBV7-2; cdr3_nt: TGTGCCAGCAGCTTCAGGTCTGTCGGGAACAATGAGCAGTTCTTC; cdr3_aa: CASSFRSVGNNEQFF
d_call: TRBD1; j_call: TRBJ1-5; clone_size: once; v_call: TRBV5-1; cdr3_nt: TGCGCCAGCAGCTTTGCCGGACAGGGACAGCCCCAGCATTTT; cdr3_aa: CASSFAGQGQPQHF
d_call: TRBD1; j_call: TRBJ1-3; clone_size: few; v_call: TRBV30; cdr3_nt: TGTGCCTGGGGTACTATACAGGGGAGAGACGCCATTTTCTCTGGAAACACCATATATTTT; cdr3_aa: CAWGTIQGRDAIFSGNTIYF
d_call: NA; j_call: TRBJ1-4; clone_size: NA; v_call: TRBV28; cdr3_nt: TGTGCCAGCAGTTCGCTAAACAGCCAGGAAAAACTGTTTTTT; cdr3_aa: CASSSLNSQEKLFF
d_call: NA; j_call: TRBJ2-1; clone_size: NA; v_call: TRBV25-1; cdr3_nt: TGTGCCAGCAGTGTCGGCAGGGGGGTATTATGGGAGCAGTTCTTC; cdr3_aa: CASSVGRGVLWEQFF
d_call: NA; j_call: TRBJ1-4; clone_size: NA; v_call: TRBV19; cdr3_nt: TGTGCCAGTAGTTTAGCAGTGGCAACTAATGAAAAACTGTTTTTT; cdr3_aa: CASSLAVATNEKLFF
d_call: NA; j_call: TRBJ1-5; clone_size: NA; v_call: TRBV7-6; cdr3_nt: TGTGCCAGCAGCTTTGACGGGTATCAGCCCCAGCATTTT; cdr3_aa: CASSFDGYQPQHF
d_call: TRBD2; j_call: TRBJ2-1; clone_size: NA; v_call: TRBV4-1; cdr3_nt: TGCGCCAGCAGCCAAGATCCCGGGACTAGCGGCAACAATGAGCAGTTCTTC; cdr3_aa: CASSQDPGTSGNNEQFF
d_call: TRBD2; j_call: TRBJ2-3; clone_size: NA; v_call: TRBV25-1; cdr3_nt: TGTGCCAGCAGTGAAACGCGGGGGGCAGATACGCAGTATTTT; cdr3_aa: CASSETRGADTQYF
d_call: TRBD1; j_call: TRBJ2-7; clone_size: NA; v_call: TRBV27; cdr3_nt: TGTGCCAGCAGTCTCCGAGGACAGGCCAGCTCCTACGAGCAGTACTTC; cdr3_aa: CASSLRGQASSYEQYF
d_call: NA; j_call: TRBJ2-2; clone_size: NA; v_call: TRBV13; cdr3_nt: TGTGCCAGCAGCCTGAACACCGGGGAGCTGTTTTTT; cdr3_aa: CASSLNTGELFF
d_call: NA; j_call: TRBJ2-1; clone_size: NA; v_call: TRBV6-6; cdr3_nt: TGTGCCAGCATGGCGGGTATCAATGAGCAGTTCTTC; cdr3_aa: CASMAGINEQFF
d_call: NA; j_call: TRBJ1-1; clone_size: NA; v_call: TRBV27; cdr3_nt: TGTGCCAGCAGTTTATCCCGGTACACTGAAGCTTTCTTT; cdr3_aa: CASSLSRYTEAFF
d_call: TRBD2; j_call: TRBJ2-3; clone_size: NA; v_call: TRBV15; cdr3_nt: TGTGCCACCAGCACCTTAGCGGGAGTGGGAGATACGCAGTATTTT; cdr3_aa: CATSTLAGVGDTQYF
d_call: TRBD1; j_call: TRBJ2-3; clone_size: NA; v_call: TRBV7-3; cdr3_nt: TGTGCCAGCTCGAGACAGGGGGCTGTAACAGATACGCAGTATTTT; cdr3_aa: CASSRQGAVTDTQYF
d_call: TRBD2; j_call: TRBJ2-3; clone_size: NA; v_call: TRBV6-5; cdr3_nt: TGTGCCAGCAGTTTTAGCGGGCCCACAGATACGCAGTATTTT; cdr3_aa: CASSFSGPTDTQYF
d_call: NA; j_call: TRBJ1-3; clone_size: NA; v_call: TRBV19; cdr3_nt: TGTGCCAGTAGTAACAGGGTCCCCACTGGAAACACCATATATTTT; cdr3_aa: CASSNRVPTGNTIYF
d_call: NA; j_call: TRBJ2-7; clone_size: NA; v_call: TRBV4-3; cdr3_nt: TGCGCCAGCAGCCAAGAAGAATGGGGCCGCCACGAGCAGTACTTC; cdr3_aa: CASSQEEWGRHEQYF
d_call: NA; j_call: TRBJ1-1; clone_size: NA; v_call: TRBV6-5; cdr3_nt: TGTGCCAGCAGTTATCTTTCTGAAGCTTTCTTT; cdr3_aa: CASSYLSEAFF
d_call: TRBD2; j_call: TRBJ2-3; clone_size: NA; v_call: TRBV7-9; cdr3_nt: TGTGCCAGCAGCTTGCCTAGCGGGAGGTATCCAGATACGCAGTATTTT; cdr3_aa: CASSLPSGRYPDTQYF
d_call: NA; j_call: TRBJ2-7; clone_size: NA; v_call: TRBV4-1; cdr3_nt: TGCGCCAGCAGCCAGGGGTCGGGAAACGAGCAGTACTTC; cdr3_aa: CASSQGSGNEQYF
d_call: TRBD2; j_call: TRBJ2-2; clone_size: NA; v_call: TRBV7-2; cdr3_nt: TGTGCCAGCAGCGGACTAGCGGGAGATCACGGGGAGCTGTTTTTT; cdr3_aa: CASSGLAGDHGELFF
d_call: NA; j_call: TRBJ1-2; clone_size: once; v_call: TRBV2; cdr3_nt: TGTGCCAGCACTCCCGACAGAGCCCTTAACTATGGCTACACCTTC; cdr3_aa: CASTPDRALNYGYTF
d_call: NA; j_call: TRBJ2-2; clone_size: NA; v_call: TRBV5-6; cdr3_nt: TGTGCCAGCAGCCCCTGGGGCGACGAGGCCGGGGAGCTGTTTTTT; cdr3_aa: CASSPWGDEAGELFF
d_call: TRBD1; j_call: TRBJ1-1; clone_size: NA; v_call: TRBV6-5; cdr3_nt: TGTGCCAGCAGTTACACGGGACAGGGGCCGAACACTGAAGCTTTCTTT; cdr3_aa: CASSYTGQGPNTEAFF
d_call: TRBD1; j_call: TRBJ1-5; clone_size: NA; v_call: TRBV30; cdr3_nt: TGTGCCTGGAGGGACAGGGCTTCGATGGCCCAGCATTTT; cdr3_aa: CAWRDRASMAQHF
d_call: NA; j_call: TRBJ1-5; clone_size: NA; v_call: TRBV28; cdr3_nt: TGTGCCAGCACCCTCGGACTGGAAGTCAGCCGGCCCCAGCATTTT; cdr3_aa: CASTLGLEVSRPQHF
d_call: TRBD1; j_call: TRBJ2-1; clone_size: NA; v_call: TRBV14; cdr3_nt: TGTGCCAGCAGCCATTGGACAGGGGAAACCCACAATGAGCAGTTCTTC; cdr3_aa: CASSHWTGETHNEQFF
d_call: TRBD1; j_call: TRBJ2-1; clone_size: NA; v_call: TRBV29-1; cdr3_nt: TGCAGCGTTGAAGGGGACAGGGTACTAGATGAGCAGTTCTTC; cdr3_aa: CSVEGDRVLDEQFF
d_call: TRBD2; j_call: TRBJ2-1; clone_size: NA; v_call: TRBV5-4; cdr3_nt: TGTGCCAGCAGCTTGGGTAGCGGGAGTGGTAATGAGCAGTTCTTC; cdr3_aa: CASSLGSGSGNEQFF
d_call: TRBD2; j_call: TRBJ2-7; clone_size: once; v_call: TRBV30; cdr3_nt: TGTGCCTGGGGGGGACTAGCGGACCCCTACGAGCAGTACTTC; cdr3_aa: CAWGGLADPYEQYF
d_call: NA; j_call: TRBJ1-1; clone_size: NA; v_call: TRBV19; cdr3_nt: TGTGCCAGTAGTATGGCGGATAACACTGAAGCTTTCTTT; cdr3_aa: CASSMADNTEAFF
d_call: NA; j_call: TRBJ2-1; clone_size: NA; v_call: TRBV9; cdr3_nt: TGTGCCAGCAGCGTAGGGACTAAGCAGTTCTTC; cdr3_aa: CASSVGTKQFF
d_call: NA; j_call: TRBJ1-5; clone_size: few; v_call: TRBV4-1; cdr3_nt: TGCGCCAGCAGCATTGGACTGGTTAGCAATCAGCCCCAGCATTTT; cdr3_aa: CASSIGLVSNQPQHF
d_call: NA; j_call: TRBJ1-1; clone_size: NA; v_call: TRBV6-5; cdr3_nt: TGTGCCAGCGTTCGGGTAACTGGTGGTTACACTGAAGCTTTCTTT; cdr3_aa: CASVRVTGGYTEAFF
d_call: NA; j_call: TRBJ2-2; clone_size: NA; v_call: TRBV15; cdr3_nt: TGTGCCACCAGCAGTGGCTGGAACACCGGGGAGCTGTTTTTT; cdr3_aa: CATSSGWNTGELFF
d_call: TRBD1; j_call: TRBJ1-1; clone_size: few; v_call: TRBV7-8; cdr3_nt: TGTGCCAGCAGCCTTCAACAGGGGGTCACTGAAGCTTTCTTT; cdr3_aa: CASSLQQGVTEAFF
d_call: NA; j_call: TRBJ2-7; clone_size: NA; v_call: TRBV2; cdr3_nt: TGTGCCAGCGGGACTCCCCCAGGCGAGCAGTACTTC; cdr3_aa: CASGTPPGEQYF
d_call: TRBD1; j_call: TRBJ1-2; clone_size: NA; v_call: TRBV19; cdr3_nt: TGTGCCAGTAGGGGCACCGGGACAGGGAATGGCTACACCTTC; cdr3_aa: CASRGTGTGNGYTF
d_call: TRBD1; j_call: TRBJ2-1; clone_size: NA; v_call: TRBV5-4; cdr3_nt: TGTGCCAGCAGCGGGCGGGACAGGGGGTGGAATGAGCAGTTCTTC; cdr3_aa: CASSGRDRGWNEQFF
d_call: TRBD1; j_call: TRBJ1-1; clone_size: NA; v_call: TRBV5-1; cdr3_nt: TGCGCCAGCAGCGTAGGGACAGGAGAAATCGCTTTCTTT; cdr3_aa: CASSVGTGEIAFF
d_call: NA; j_call: TRBJ1-1; clone_size: NA; v_call: TRBV18; cdr3_nt: TGTGCCAGCCTCACAGGGAACACTGAAGCTTTCTTT; cdr3_aa: CASLTGNTEAFF
d_call: NA; j_call: TRBJ2-5; clone_size: NA; v_call: TRBV21-1; cdr3_nt: TGTGCCCACGATAAGGGACAGCGACAAGAGACCCAGTACTTC; cdr3_aa: CAHDKGQRQETQYF
d_call: TRBD2; j_call: TRBJ2-1; clone_size: NA; v_call: TRBV7-9; cdr3_nt: TGTGCCAGCAGCTTAGTTCTAGCGGGAGCCGATGAGCAGTTCTTC; cdr3_aa: CASSLVLAGADEQFF
d_call: TRBD1; j_call: TRBJ2-7; clone_size: NA; v_call: TRBV5-1; cdr3_nt: TGCGCCAGCAGCCCGGGACAGGGGGCCTACGAGCAGTACTTC; cdr3_aa: CASSPGQGAYEQYF
d_call: NA; j_call: TRBJ2-7; clone_size: NA; v_call: TRBV19; cdr3_nt: TGTGCCAGTAGTATTTCTGGGCTCCCAGGGTCTTACGAGCAGTACTTC; cdr3_aa: CASSISGLPGSYEQYF
d_call: NA; j_call: TRBJ2-3; clone_size: NA; v_call: TRBV2; cdr3_nt: TGTGCCAGCAAGGACGAGGGTACGCAGTATTTT; cdr3_aa: CASKDEGTQYF
d_call: NA; j_call: TRBJ2-2; clone_size: NA; v_call: TRBV6-5; cdr3_nt: TGTGCCAGCAGCCTTACGACAGACGGGGAGCTGTTTTTT; cdr3_aa: CASSLTTDGELFF
d_call: NA; j_call: TRBJ2-7; clone_size: NA; v_call: TRBV15; cdr3_nt: TGTGCCACCAGCAGAGATCCCCCCTCCTTCTACGAGCAGTACTTC; cdr3_aa: CATSRDPPSFYEQYF
d_call: NA; j_call: TRBJ1-1; clone_size: NA; v_call: TRBV5-1; cdr3_nt: TGCGCCAGCAGCTTGGGCGGGGTCGTGTACACTGAAGCTTTCTTT; cdr3_aa: CASSLGGVVYTEAFF
d_call: TRBD2; j_call: TRBJ2-3; clone_size: NA; v_call: TRBV28; cdr3_nt: TGTGCCAGCACCCTAACTAGCGGGAGTGATACGCAGTATTTT; cdr3_aa: CASTLTSGSDTQYF